The next 20 T cell receptor beta chains were all read from a single sample in a study of blood T cell repertoires in COVID-19 (dated by TCRdb to 2020 to 2021). The library was prepared using the immunoSEQ multiplex PCR assay. Held by TCRdb, this immuneACCESS table contains in-frame sequences only and omits some clones. Under half of the omission traces to an unresolved V gene where checked; the cause of the rest is unknown. Within this sample are around 94,000 clones, with approximately 86% of them counted one time only. The ten largest clones capture about 3% of the sample. Material for sequencing was peripheral blood. The receptor source for this set is a man between 45 and 60 years old with active or convalescent COVID-19.

This clone was seen once. The chain joins TRBV18 to TRBJ1-6, with unresolved D. The CDR3 has 14 residues. V shed 2 bases and J shed 6 bases, with 8 bases lying between them. Germline loops: CDR1 KGHSH, CDR2 LQKENI. The CDR3 sequence is CASSPETFNSPLHF. The CDR3, as DNA: TGTGCCAGCTCACCAGAGACATTTAATTCACCCCTCCACTTT.

CDR3 nucleotide sequence: TGCGCCAGCAGCTTAACAGGCAGTAGCAATCAGCCCCAGCATTTT. This codes for CASSLTGSSNQPQHF. This chain joins TRBV5-1 and TRBJ1-5, with D possibly matching TRBD1 (5 bases). Trimming removed 2 bases at V and 0 bases at J, with 9 bases between. The CDR3 has 15 residues. CDR1 SGHRS and CDR2 YFSETQ come from the germline V gene. The complete variable domain, with remaining parts taken from reference TRBV5-1 and TRBJ1-5, reads KAGVTQTPRYLIKTRGQQVTLSCSPISGHRSVSWYQQTPGQGLQFLFEYFSETQRNKGNFPGRFSGRQFSNSRSEMNVSTLELGDSALYLCASSLTGSSNQPQHFGDGTRLSIL.

V usage is TRBV27 and J usage is TRBJ2-1, with D possibly matching TRBD2 (6 bases). This CDR3 comprises 14 residues. V was shortened by 4 bases and J by 8 bases, with 15 bases between the two germline ends. Germline CDR1 is MNHEY and CDR2 is SMNVEV (reference sequence). CDR3 nucleotides: TGTGCCAGCAGTTGGAGGGGCGTTCGGGATGAGCAGTTCTTC. Its protein is CASSWRGVRDEQFF.

The genes are TRBV10-3 and TRBJ2-6; 11 positions match TRBD2. V lost 5 bases to trimming and J lost 1 base; unmatched junction nucleotides: 4. The germline gives CDR1 ENHRY, CDR2 SYGVKD. CDR3 length: 17 amino acids. The CDR3 DNA follows: TGTGCCATCAGTTGGTCTAGCGGGGGGTCTGGGGCCAACGTCCTGACTTTC. It yields the protein CAISWSSGGSGANVLTF.

This clone was observed at least ten times. The chain couples TRBV14 to TRBJ1-6; D is undetermined. The V gene lost 2 bases and the J gene lost 7 bases, with 9 bases spanning the gap. In germline, CDR1 is SGHDN, CDR2 FVKESK. The CDR3 is made up of 14 amino acids. The CDR3 coding sequence is TGTGCCAGCAGCCAACAGGTCCCCAATTCACCCCTCCACTTT. Translation: CASSQQVPNSPLHF.

The genes are TRBV19 and TRBJ2-7, with 7 bases identical to TRBD1. This CDR3 comprises 13 residues. Germline CDR1 reads LNHDA; CDR2 reads SQIVND (reference sequence). Germline trimming cut 4 bases from V and 3 bases from J; bases unmatched to any gene: 3. Here the CDR3 DNA reads TGTGCCAGTAGTAGTACAGGGGTCTACGAGCAGTACTTC. Translating gives CASSSTGVYEQYF.

The chain carries TRBV7-9 and TRBJ1-6, with 12 bases matching TRBD1. CDR1 SEHNR and CDR2 FQNEAQ come from the germline V gene (reference sequence). Unmatched junction bases numbered 8, after V lost 5 bases and J lost 6 bases. The CDR3 length is 17 residues. The CDR3 nucleotides read TGTGCCAGCAGCCTAATTTCGGGACAGGGGGCTAATTCACCCCTCCACTTT. Residues: CASSLISGQGANSPLHF.

This chain links TRBV29-1 with TRBJ1-1; 8 nucleotides agree with TRBD1. The CDR3 is made up of 14 amino acids. Germline V gene sequence: CDR1 SQVTM, CDR2 ANQGSEA. The V gene end was trimmed by 8 bases and the J gene end by 0 bases; junction bases not matched to a gene: 8. CDR3 nucleotide sequence: TGCAGCCCTTCAGCAGGGGGCGTGAACACTGAAGCTTTCTTT. This gives the protein CSPSAGGVNTEAFF. Supplemented by reference TRBV29-1 and TRBJ1-1, the full variable domain reads SAVISQKPSRDICQRGTSLTIQCQVDSQVTMMFWYRQQPGQSLTLIATANQGSEATYESGFVIDKFPISRPNLTFSTLTVSNMSPEDSSIYLCSPSAGGVNTEAFFGQGTRLTVV.

This clone was found a few times. The chain combines TRBV7-6 with TRBJ2-1; TRBD2 aligns across 15 bases. The CDR3 contains 17 residues. V lost 5 bases, J lost 6 bases, and 8 bases stayed unmatched. Germline-derived CDR1 and CDR2 are SGHVS and FNYEAQ. CDR3 coding DNA: TGTGCCAGCAGCAACGCCTGGACTAGCGGGGGGGCCAATGAGCAGTTCTTC. As protein: CASSNAWTSGGANEQFF.

The rearrangement uses TRBV5-5 and TRBJ2-1, with a tentative D call TRBD2 (6 bases). CDR1 and CDR2 (germline): SGHKS, YYEKEE (reference sequence). This CDR3 spans 13 amino acids. Trimming removed 5 bases from V and 8 bases from J, with 14 bases in between. This CDR3 is CASRQTAGHEQFF. The CDR3 DNA follows: TGTGCCAGCAGACAGACAGCGGGCCATGAGCAGTTCTTC.

V usage is TRBV11-2 and J usage is TRBJ2-5; 13 bases fit TRBD2. CDR1 is SGHAT, CDR2 FQNNGV, per germline. The CDR3 is 16 amino acids. Unmatched junction bases numbered 2, after V lost 3 bases and J lost 1 base. CDR3: CASSFTSGGVQETQYF. Here the CDR3 DNA reads TGTGCCAGCAGCTTCACTAGCGGGGGGGTCCAAGAGACCCAGTACTTC.

This rearrangement joins TRBV9 to TRBJ2-5; 10 bases are shared with TRBD2. The V segment lost 4 bases and the J segment 2 bases; nucleotides outside the gene matches: 8. The CDR3 covers 16 residues. Germline values: CDR1 SGDLS, CDR2 YYNGEE. CDR3 bases: TGTGCCAGCAGCCCCCGACCACTAGCGGGGCAAGAGACCCAGTACTTC. It yields the protein CASSPRPLAGQETQYF.

The CDR3: CASEGDRGLYEQYV. The CDR3 DNA reads as TGCGCCAGCGAGGGAGACAGGGGGCTCTACGAGCAGTACGTC. V usage is TRBV23-1 and J usage is TRBJ2-7; 10 bases fit TRBD1. TRBV23-1 falls under the ORF class, with uncertain function. The CDR3 is 14 amino acids. J lost 3 bases, V lost 8 bases, and 7 bases had no gene match.

This chain joins TRBV6-5 and TRBJ1-5, with D perhaps TRBD1 (6 bases). The CDR3 is 15 residues long. Trimming took 7 bases from V and 1 from J, leaving 14 bases between them. Germline V gene data show CDR1 as MNHEY and CDR2 as SVGAGI. The chain's CDR3 is CASTRQDWSNQPQHF. Written as DNA, the CDR3 is TGTGCCAGCACTCGACAGGACTGGAGCAATCAGCCCCAGCATTTT.

The chain recombines TRBV28 with TRBJ1-1; tentative D call: TRBD1 (6 bases). The V end was cut by 10 bases, the J end by 5 bases, with 20 bases between. The CDR3 contains 14 residues. CDR1 and CDR2 (germline): MDHEN, SYDVKM. This chain's CDR3 is CATREGGTRTEAFF. The CDR3 coding sequence is TGTGCCACACGGGAGGGGGGCACACGGACTGAAGCTTTCTTT.

The chain recombines TRBV9 with TRBJ2-1; no reliable D call. The CDR3 loop spans 12 amino acids. CDR1 is SGDLS and CDR2 is YYNGEE in the germline V gene. Trimming cost V 4 bases and J 2 bases, with 4 bases left between them. Here the CDR3 reads CASSPAYNEQFF. The CDR3 DNA reads as TGTGCCAGCAGCCCAGCCTACAATGAGCAGTTCTTC.

The chain recombines TRBV28 with TRBJ2-3; D possibly corresponds to TRBD2 (6 bases). Per germline, CDR1 MDHEN and CDR2 SYDVKM. V was cut by 3 bases and J by 2 bases, with 9 bases left in between. The CDR3 extends over 14 amino acids. Here the CDR3 DNA reads TGTGCCAGCAGTTTGGGGGGTCTCACAGATACGCAGTATTTT. This gives the protein CASSLGGLTDTQYF.

The J gene is TRBJ2-3, the V gene TRBV5-1; D possibly corresponds to TRBD2 (6 bases). The CDR3 extends over 14 amino acids. V dropped 4 bases and J dropped 6 bases, with 15 bases sitting between them. Germline lookup yields CDR1 SGHRS and CDR2 YFSETQ. For the CDR3, the DNA is TGCGCCAGCAGCCCCTCTGGAGGGTGGGATACGCAGTATTTT. It codes for CASSPSGGWDTQYF.

V gene TRBV6-4 combines with J gene TRBJ2-1; maybe TRBD1 (6 bases). With 5 bases removed from V and 0 bases from J, the gap between germline ends came to 14 bases. Germline loops: CDR1 MRHNA, CDR2 SNTAGT. The CDR3 spans 16 residues. The CDR3 is CASSPLTGSSYNEQFF. CDR3 in DNA: TGTGCCAGCAGTCCTCTGACAGGAAGCTCCTACAATGAGCAGTTCTTC.

The sample holds one count of this clone. The rearrangement uses TRBV7-2 and TRBJ2-5; D might be TRBD1 (5 bases). The CDR3 is 13 residues long. The V and J ends lost 1 base and 5 bases respectively, with 8 bases between them. Germline V gene sequence: CDR1 SGHTA, CDR2 FQGNSA. CDR3 in DNA: TGTGCCAGCAGCTTAGGCCAGGGTGAGACCCAGTACTTC. It yields the protein CASSLGQGETQYF.